The present TCR beta chain was sequenced within a study of response to subunit inactivated influenza vaccine (dated by TCRdb to the late 2010s). As for the study more broadly: The study used deep quantitative T cell receptor repertoire profiling to track responses to a trivalent subunit inactivated influenza vaccine.

What the study reported, not specific to this receptor: According to the authors, only a limited number of new T cells may be recruited by each seasonal influenza vaccination.

CDR1 and CDR2, looked up from the germline V gene, are LGHNA and YSLEER. Including cysteine and phenylalanine, the CDR3 has 15 amino acids. Only CDR3 DNA is held: 45 bases, read in frame from base 1. Here V drops 5 bases and J drops 4 bases, and the junction holds 9 bases not matched to any gene. Turning to this clonotype: Its antigen specificity is not known. Base qualities are not recorded, but no much larger clone differs from it by a single base.

The library came from RT-PCR. Sequencing relied on an Illumina HiSeq 2500. TCRdb reanalyzed the raw reads on its own, using fastp at Q25 for trimming and MiXCR for clone calling, and kept in-frame beta chains. Rows with a matching CDR3 protein are joined into one entry that keeps the most common DNA and genes. The sample table lists around 750,000 distinct CDR3 sequences, roughly 20% of them with a count of one. More than 8.5% of the sample goes to the ten largest clones. The sequencing used PBMCs from blood, collected about 5 days after vaccination. The chain is encoded by TRBV4-3 joined to TRBJ2-7; 9 junctional bases match TRBD2. The source of this sequence is a man aged 50 to 59 who received an inactivated influenza vaccine. Donor details come from another sample of the same person, matched by shared clones. The CDR3 loop reads CASSYSAGGPYEQYF. The DNA sequence follows: TGCGCCAGCAGCTATTCGGCGGGGGGGCCGTACGAGCAGTACTTC.